These 27 T cell receptor beta chains share one sample of origin, sequenced in a study of STAT5B mutations in CD4+ large granular lymphocyte leukemia. TCRdb's copy holds only in-frame clones and misses some; the assay was immunoSEQ multiplex PCR. The data show almost 30,000 clones, more than 60% seen once. The specimen sequenced was CD4+ T cells from blood buffy coats. These receptors were collected from a human donor in good health.

The chain joins TRBV9 to TRBJ1-1; the match to TRBD1 covers 9 bases. Germline CDR1 reads SGDLS; CDR2 reads YYNGEE. The CDR3 length is 17 residues. V lost 1 base and J lost 0; bases outside the gene matches: 7. This chain's CDR3 is CASSVSPGTGMNTEAFF. The CDR3 DNA is TGTGCCAGCAGCGTATCCCCAGGGACAGGGATGAACACTGAAGCTTTCTTT.

This sequence joins TRBV19 and TRBJ1-1, with D perhaps TRBD1 (6 bases). V was trimmed by 7 bases and J by 0 bases, leaving 12 bases between them. CDR3 size: 14 residues. From germline, CDR1 is LNHDA and CDR2 SQIVND (reference sequence). The chain's CDR3 is CASTFQGLNTEAFF. CDR3 DNA sequence: TGTGCCAGTACATTCCAGGGGCTGAACACTGAAGCTTTCTTT.

This clone was observed a few times. The V gene is TRBV12-5, the J gene TRBJ1-1, with unresolved D. This CDR3 comprises 14 residues. V was trimmed by 6 bases and J by 1 base, leaving 12 bases between them. The germline CDR1 and CDR2 sequences are LGHNT and FRNRAP. The CDR3 loop reads CASGQGSGNTEAFF. CDR3 sequence (DNA): TGTGCTAGTGGCCAAGGGTCAGGGAACACTGAAGCTTTCTTT.

V is TRBV4-2 and J is TRBJ2-5, with TRBD2 matching 11 bases. Germline V gene lookup returns CDR1 LGHNA and CDR2 YNFKEQ. The J segment lost 4 bases and the V segment lost 0 bases, leaving 4 bases of the junction unmatched. There are 16 residues in the CDR3. The CDR3: CASSQDTGTSGETQYF. The CDR3 DNA follows: TGTGCCAGCAGCCAAGACACCGGGACTAGCGGAGAGACCCAGTACTTC.

The V call is TRBV5-4, the J call TRBJ1-6; the D is unclear. The V and J ends lost 4 bases and 8 bases respectively, with 19 bases between them. This CDR3 comprises 16 residues. The germline V gene encodes CDR1 SGHNT and CDR2 YYREEE (reference sequence). CDR3 DNA sequence: TGTGCCAGCAGCCCGGACCGACTCGGGAGATATTCACCCCTCCACTTT. Protein sequence: CASSPDRLGRYSPLHF. Complete variable domain (other parts from reference TRBV5-4 and TRBJ1-6): ETGVTQSPTHLIKTRGQQVTLRCSSQSGHNTVSWYQQALGQGPQFIFQYYREEENGRGNFPPRFSGLQFPNYSSELNVNALELDDSALYLCASSPDRLGRYSPLHFGNGTRLTVT.

This chain connects TRBV2 to TRBJ1-1; 7 nucleotides match TRBD1. Germline V gene lookup returns CDR1 SNHLY and CDR2 FYNNEI. The trim removed 7 bases at V and 3 bases at J, leaving 5 bases unmatched. The CDR3 is 13 amino acids. CDR3 residues: CASTGQRDTEAFF. The DNA for the CDR3 is TGTGCCAGCACGGGACAGCGCGACACTGAAGCTTTCTTT.

This rearrangement joins TRBV6-5 to TRBJ2-7; the D gene is possibly TRBD1 (6 bases). The length of the CDR3 is 15 residues. Germline V gene lookup returns CDR1 MNHEY and CDR2 SVGAGI. Between the trimmed V and J ends, which lost 2 bases and 4 bases, there was a span of 15 bases. In DNA form, the CDR3 reads TGTGCCAGCAGTTACCTGGGGACATATGCTTACGAGCAGTACTTC. Translating gives CASSYLGTYAYEQYF.

This chain connects TRBV18 to TRBJ1-3; 7 nucleotides align to TRBD1. The CDR3 sequence is 18 residues long. Germline-derived CDR1 and CDR2 are KGHSH and LQKENI. With V trimmed by 0 bases and J by 1 base, 9 bases remained unmatched. The chain's CDR3 is CASSPPGQPGGSGNTIYF. In nucleotides, the CDR3 is TGTGCCAGCTCACCACCGGGACAGCCCGGAGGGTCTGGAAACACCATATATTTT.

This clone was seen a few times. The rearrangement links TRBV29-1 to TRBJ1-1; D gene ambiguous. V lost 1 base and J 5 bases, leaving 8 bases between the germline ends. The germline V gene has CDR1 SQVTM and CDR2 ANQGSEA. CDR3 length: 12 residues. Here the CDR3 reads CSVEGWPTEAFF. The CDR3 region has the DNA TGCAGCGTTGAAGGCTGGCCAACTGAAGCTTTCTTT. Supplemented by reference TRBV29-1 and TRBJ1-1, the full variable domain reads SAVISQKPSRDICQRGTSLTIQCQVDSQVTMMFWYRQQPGQSLTLIATANQGSEATYESGFVIDKFPISRPNLTFSTLTVSNMSPEDSSIYLCSVEGWPTEAFFGQGTRLTVV.

This clone was recorded a few times. This chain joins TRBV7-8 and TRBJ2-7; D ambiguous. Germline lookup yields CDR1 SGHVS and CDR2 FQNEAQ. The CDR3 loop spans 15 amino acids. The V and J ends lost 5 bases and 2 bases respectively, with 16 bases between them. The CDR3 spells CASSRTDLFPYEQYF. CDR3 nucleotides: TGTGCCAGCAGCCGCACTGACTTGTTTCCCTACGAGCAGTACTTC.

This chain links TRBV6-5 with TRBJ2-3; D is possibly TRBD2 (6 bases). V was trimmed by 6 bases and J by 0 bases, leaving 10 bases between them. CDR3 length: 14 residues. Per the germline V gene, CDR1 is MNHEY and CDR2 is SVGAGI. The CDR3 is CASSQLASTDTQYF. The CDR3 region has the DNA TGTGCCAGCAGCCAACTAGCAAGCACAGATACGCAGTATTTT.

J is TRBJ1-2 and V is TRBV19; unclear D gene. Germline CDR1 is LNHDA and CDR2 is SQIVND (reference sequence). This CDR3 has 12 residues. V gave up 2 bases and J gave up 5 bases, with 6 bases separating them. In DNA form, the CDR3 reads TGTGCCAGTAGTATATCCCAGTATGGCTACACCTTC. Amino acids: CASSISQYGYTF.

The chain uses TRBV11-2 and TRBJ1-2, with unresolved D. The CDR3 length is 12 residues. V lost 5 bases, J lost 5 bases, and 9 bases lay in between. Germline V gene lookup returns CDR1 SGHAT and CDR2 FQNNGV. CDR3 nucleotides: TGTGCCAGCAGCCCCACCGGGTATGGCTACACCTTC. Translated, it gives CASSPTGYGYTF. Full variable domain (rest looked up from reference TRBV11-2 and TRBJ1-2): EAGVAQSPRYKIIEKRQSVAFWCNPISGHATLYWYQQILGQGPKLLIQFQNNGVVDDSQLPKDRFSAERLKGVDSTLKIQPAKLEDSAVYLCASSPTGYGYTFGSGTRLTVV.

The V and J genes are TRBV4-3 and TRBJ1-1; D ambiguous. This CDR3 has 14 amino acids. Germline CDR1 LGHNA, CDR2 YSLEER. The germline V and J ends were trimmed by 0 bases and 5 bases, with 10 bases remaining between them. The CDR3 protein is CASSQDLGRTEAFF. CDR3 DNA: TGCGCCAGCAGCCAAGATCTCGGTCGGACTGAAGCTTTCTTT.

V usage is TRBV7-6 and J usage is TRBJ2-7; a possible D gene is TRBD1 (6 bases). The CDR3 consists of 14 residues. The V gene lost 6 bases and the J gene lost 0 bases, with 12 bases spanning the gap. Germline V CDR1 and CDR2: SGHVS, FNYEAQ. The CDR3 protein is CASSRRQDSYEQYF. DNA for the CDR3: TGTGCCAGCAGTCGCAGACAGGACTCCTACGAGCAGTACTTC.

The chain uses TRBV4-1 and TRBJ2-3, with 10 bases fitting TRBD2. The germline CDR1 and CDR2 sequences are MGHRA and YSYEKL. This CDR3 spans 14 amino acids. The V and J ends lost 7 bases and 6 bases, in that order; junction bases with no gene match: 7. CDR3 sequence reads: CASKSGGAGDTQYF. In nucleotides, the CDR3 is TGCGCCAGCAAGAGCGGGGGGGCCGGGGATACGCAGTATTTT.

The chain couples TRBV27 to TRBJ1-5; 9 positions agree with TRBD1. Trimming took 5 bases from V and 6 from J; bases not matched to a gene: 11. Germline V CDR1 and CDR2: MNHEY, SMNVEV (reference sequence). The CDR3 runs 16 residues. The CDR3 DNA is TGTGCCAGCAGTGAAGCTGGGACAGGGACCCCTCAGCCCCAGCATTTT. It specifies CASSEAGTGTPQPQHF.

The chain combines TRBV11-2 with TRBJ2-7; 8 bases match TRBD1. Germline V gives CDR1 SGHAT, CDR2 FQNNGV. Trimming removed 2 bases from V and 3 bases from J; junction bases left unmatched: 6. The CDR3 is 15 residues long. This chain's CDR3 is CASSLSRGLFYEQYF. CDR3 DNA: TGTGCCAGCAGCTTATCCAGGGGGCTTTTCTACGAGCAGTACTTC.

This chain joins TRBV4-3 and TRBJ1-5; D is unclear. The germline V and J ends were trimmed by 11 bases and 2 bases, with 16 bases remaining between them. The CDR3 extends over 14 amino acids. CDR1 LGHNA and CDR2 YSLEER come from the germline V gene. DNA of the CDR3: TGCGCCGTTACTACTCAACTGGGCAATCAGCCCCAGCATTTT. It specifies CAVTTQLGNQPQHF.

This clone has just one count. This rearrangement joins TRBV19 to TRBJ2-5; D might be TRBD1 or TRBD2, each matching 6 bases. Between the trimmed V and J ends, which lost 2 bases and 5 bases, there was a span of 12 bases. The CDR3 runs 14 residues. In germline, CDR1 is LNHDA, CDR2 SQIVND (reference sequence). The CDR3 DNA reads as TGTGCCAGTAGTATACGGGGGCAGGGCGAGACCCAGTACTTC. This codes for CASSIRGQGETQYF.

This sequence joins TRBV21-1 and TRBJ2-1. TRBV21-1 is a listed pseudogene. The CDR3 contains 17 residues. DNA for the CDR3: TGTGCCAGCAGCAGGGGAAGAAGCCCCCGGACCTACAATGAGCAGTTCTTC. The encoded protein is CASSRGRSPRTYNEQFF.

V gene TRBV5-6 combines with J gene TRBJ2-5; 7 bases are shared with TRBD2. Germline CDR1 is SGHDT and CDR2 is YYEEEE. Trimming cost V 6 bases and J 9 bases; bases outside gene matches: 5. This CDR3 has 11 amino acids. Here the CDR3 DNA reads TGTGCCAGCACTGAGCGGGGAGCCCAGTACTTC. It encodes CASTERGAQYF.

V is TRBV28 and J is TRBJ1-1; unclear D gene. V gave up 3 bases and J gave up 1 base, with 12 bases separating them. This CDR3 is built from 15 residues. The V gene's germline CDR1 is MDHEN and CDR2 SYDVKM. This CDR3 is CASSFYGGRNTEAFF. The CDR3 DNA reads TGTGCCAGCAGTTTTTACGGTGGAAGGAACACTGAAGCTTTCTTT.

The V gene is TRBV7-2, the J gene TRBJ1-6, with D unresolved. V was cut by 1 base and J by 7 bases, with 11 bases left in between. Germline V CDR1 and CDR2: SGHTA, FQGNSA. This CDR3 contains 15 residues. CDR3 loop: CASSLVRTENSPLHF. The CDR3 bases are TGTGCCAGCAGCTTAGTGAGGACTGAGAATTCACCCCTCCACTTT.

This chain uses TRBV7-2 with TRBJ2-3, with a possible D match to TRBD2 (7 bases). Germline V gene lookup returns CDR1 SGHTA and CDR2 FQGNSA. The CDR3 runs to 15 residues. Trimming took 0 bases from V and 4 from J, leaving 11 bases between them. Written as DNA, the CDR3 is TGTGCCAGCAGCTTAGCGGGGGGGCTCCCAGATACGCAGTATTTT. This gives the protein CASSLAGGLPDTQYF.

The chain carries TRBV10-3 and TRBJ2-7; TRBD2 aligns across 9 bases. Germline CDR1 ENHRY, CDR2 SYGVKD. CDR3 length: 13 residues. V trimming: 2 bases; J trimming: 8 bases; junction bases outside the gene matches: 4. The CDR3 reads CAISEITSGQQYV. The CDR3 region has the DNA TGTGCCATCAGTGAGATCACTAGCGGGCAGCAGTACGTC.

This clone was detected only once. The V gene is TRBV19, the J gene TRBJ2-5, with a tentative D call TRBD1 (6 bases). The CDR3 is 13 amino acids. Trimming removed 4 bases from V and 3 bases from J, with 9 bases in between. The germline V gene has CDR1 LNHDA and CDR2 SQIVND (reference sequence). CDR3 residues: CASSTRTEETQYF. The CDR3 DNA sequence: TGTGCCAGTAGTACCCGGACAGAAGAGACCCAGTACTTC.